Listed below are T cell receptor beta chains from one sample, sequenced in a study of shared clonotypes between healthy human individuals. Sequencing used immunoSEQ multiplex PCR; TCRdb keeps in-frame clones, though not all of them. Seen here are approximately 470,000 clones, around four fifths observed once, and the top ten hold approximately 12%. Sample: PBMCs. The receptors stem from a middle-aged woman in good health. Some clones in this sample may be carry-over from other donors' samples. Both conserved end residues are part of each CDR3. D genes are given only for firm matches. Part of the rows lack a size; the others show once, few, many or a class for expanded clones.

size: NA
J: TRBJ1-4
V: TRBV4-3
D: NA
DNA: TGCGCCAGCAGCCAAGATTTTGCAACTAATGAAAAACTGTTTTTT
CDR3: CASSQDFATNEKLFF

size: NA
J: TRBJ2-2
V: TRBV5-8
D: NA
DNA: TGTGCCAGCAGCTCCCCCCCAGGGTTGGGGGACACCGGGGAGCTGTTTTTT
CDR3: CASSSPPGLGDTGELFF

size: NA
J: TRBJ2-3
V: TRBV10-1
D: NA
DNA: TGCGCCAGCAGTGAATCGAGTTACACAGATACGCAGTATTTT
CDR3: CASSESSYTDTQYF

size: NA
J: TRBJ2-7
V: TRBV7-2
D: NA
DNA: TGTGCCAGCAGCTTAGCCCCGATTGACGAGCAGTACTTC
CDR3: CASSLAPIDEQYF

size: NA
J: TRBJ1-1
V: TRBV19
D: NA
DNA: TGTGCCAGTATCAGGACAGCGAACACTGAAGCTTTCTTT
CDR3: CASIRTANTEAFF

size: NA
J: TRBJ1-2
V: TRBV7-2
D: NA
DNA: TGTGCCAGCAGCTTACAACAGGGTTATGGCTACACCTTC
CDR3: CASSLQQGYGYTF

size: NA
J: TRBJ2-1
V: TRBV12-5
D: TRBD1
DNA: TGTGCTAGTGGTTTGGTATCCGGGACAGGGTTCTTGCAGTTCTTC
CDR3: CASGLVSGTGFLQFF

size: NA
J: TRBJ2-1
V: TRBV27
D: NA
DNA: TGTGCCAGCAGACCACCGGGACTTTACAATGAGCAGTTCTTC
CDR3: CASRPPGLYNEQFF

size: NA
J: TRBJ2-7
V: TRBV28
D: NA
DNA: TGTGCCAGCAGTTTGGCGGGTTACGAGCAGTACTTC
CDR3: CASSLAGYEQYF

size: NA
J: TRBJ2-7
V: TRBV6-5
D: NA
DNA: TGTGCCAGCAGGAACCCGGACGGGGACGAGCAGTACTTC
CDR3: CASRNPDGDEQYF

size: NA
J: TRBJ2-3
V: TRBV7-9
D: NA
DNA: TGTGCCAGCAGCTTAGGCGCAGGGCCTAGCACAGATACGCAGTATTTT
CDR3: CASSLGAGPSTDTQYF

size: NA
J: TRBJ1-2
V: TRBV15
D: NA
DNA: TGTGCCACCAGCAGAGATCTGGTTTTGGACGAGGGCTACACCTTC
CDR3: CATSRDLVLDEGYTF

size: NA
J: TRBJ1-2
V: TRBV10-3
D: NA
DNA: TGTGCCATCAGTGTAACCCCGGGCCCCGGCCCCTACACCTTC
CDR3: CAISVTPGPGPYTF

size: NA
J: TRBJ2-1
V: TRBV6-5
D: TRBD1
DNA: TGTGCCAGCAGTTACCGGACAGGGATTTTTAATGAGCAGTTCTTC
CDR3: CASSYRTGIFNEQFF

size: many
J: TRBJ2-7
V: TRBV2
D: NA
DNA: TGTGCCAGCACTAGGGAGTACGAGCAGTACTTC
CDR3: CASTREYEQYF

size: NA
J: TRBJ2-7
V: TRBV5-5
D: TRBD2
DNA: TGTGCCAGCAGCGGGACTAGCGGGAGGGTTTCCTACGAGCAGTACTTC
CDR3: CASSGTSGRVSYEQYF

size: NA
J: TRBJ2-3
V: TRBV4-2
D: TRBD2
DNA: TGTGCCAGCAGCCAAATGGCCGGGACTAGCGGCAATACGCAGTATTTT
CDR3: CASSQMAGTSGNTQYF

size: NA
J: TRBJ1-1
V: TRBV20-1
D: NA
DNA: TGCAGTGCGCTTCAGAACACTGAAGCTTTCTTT
CDR3: CSALQNTEAFF